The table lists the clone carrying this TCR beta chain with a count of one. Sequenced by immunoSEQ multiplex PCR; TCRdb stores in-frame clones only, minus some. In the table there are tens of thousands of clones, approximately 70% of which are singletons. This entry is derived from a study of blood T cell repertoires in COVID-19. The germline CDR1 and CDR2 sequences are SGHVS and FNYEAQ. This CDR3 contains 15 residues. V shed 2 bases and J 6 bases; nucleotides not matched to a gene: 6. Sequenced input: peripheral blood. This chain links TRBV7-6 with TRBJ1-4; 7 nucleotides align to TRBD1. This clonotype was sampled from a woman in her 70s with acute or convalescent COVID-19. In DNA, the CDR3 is TGTGCCAGCAGCTTAAGGAGGGGGCTAGATGAAAAACTGTTTTTT. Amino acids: CASSLRRGLDEKLFF.